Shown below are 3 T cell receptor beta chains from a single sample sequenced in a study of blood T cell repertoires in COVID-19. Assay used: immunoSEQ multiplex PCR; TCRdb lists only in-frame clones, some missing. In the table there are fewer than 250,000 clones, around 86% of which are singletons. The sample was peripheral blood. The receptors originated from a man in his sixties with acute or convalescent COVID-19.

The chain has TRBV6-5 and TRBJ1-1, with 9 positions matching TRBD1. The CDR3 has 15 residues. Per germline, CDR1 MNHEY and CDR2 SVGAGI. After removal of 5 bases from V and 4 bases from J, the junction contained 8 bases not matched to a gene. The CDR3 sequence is CASSPPQGAGTEAFF. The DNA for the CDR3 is TGTGCCAGCAGTCCACCACAGGGGGCTGGCACTGAAGCTTTCTTT.

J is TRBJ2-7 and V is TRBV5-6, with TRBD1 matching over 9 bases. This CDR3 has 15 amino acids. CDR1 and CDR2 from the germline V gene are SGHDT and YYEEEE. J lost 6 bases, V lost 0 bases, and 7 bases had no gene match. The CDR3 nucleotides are TGTGCCAGCAGCTTGGGGGGACAGGGATATAGCGAGCAGTACTTC. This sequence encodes CASSLGGQGYSEQYF.

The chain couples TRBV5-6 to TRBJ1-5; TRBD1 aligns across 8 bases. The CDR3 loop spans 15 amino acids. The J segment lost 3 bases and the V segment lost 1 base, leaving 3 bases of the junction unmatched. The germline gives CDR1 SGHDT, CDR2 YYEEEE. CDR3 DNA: TGTGCCAGCAGCTTGTGGACAGGGACCAATCAGCCCCAGCATTTT. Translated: CASSLWTGTNQPQHF.